This T cell receptor (beta chain) was recorded in a study of blood T cell repertoires in COVID-19. Study information: There were acute and convalescent COVID-19 samples, and they came from the United States, Italy and Spain. In each case, the material was cDNA or gDNA derived from T cells, B-cell-depleted T cells, or PBMCs.

Study processing details: For nucleated cells, counts were estimated from reference gene primer amplification. Assay: immunoSEQ multiplex PCR; the TCRdb copy retains only in-frame clones and omits some. The DNA gave D and trimming, while V, J and clone size come from that table. The sample consists of some 400,000 clones, nearly 90% of them appearing once. CDR3 length: 13 amino acids. Germline V gene lookup returns CDR1 SNHLY and CDR2 FYNNEI. The J segment lost 4 bases and the V segment lost 7 bases, leaving 2 bases of the junction unmatched. This receptor was obtained from a man aged 18 to 35 with active or convalescent COVID-19. The sequenced sample was peripheral blood. V usage is TRBV2 and J usage is TRBJ1-2, with 11 bases identical to TRBD1. The CDR3 DNA reads TGTGCCAGCACGGGACAGGGGGTCTATGGCTACACCTTC. This codes for CASTGQGVYGYTF.